Described below is a single T cell receptor beta chain sequence and its context. This entry belongs to a study of blood T cell repertoires in COVID-19. Across the whole study: COVID-19 samples, acute and convalescent, were from the United States, Italy and Spain. Sources were T cells, B-cell-depleted T cells, or PBMCs; the material itself was cDNA or gDNA.

Per the original methods: Amplifying reference gene primers gave estimates of nucleated cell counts. Here immunoSEQ multiplex PCR was the method, and the copy in TCRdb shows in-frame clones only, minus some. The D gene and trimming were derived from the DNA, and the V and J assignments and clone size from that table. In the table there are 150,000 or so clones, 85% to 90% of which are singletons. V was pared by 8 bases and J by 5 bases, with 13 bases of the junction left unmatched. The CDR3 has 15 amino acids. CDR1 and CDR2 (germline): MDHEN, SYDVKM. J is TRBJ2-7 and V is TRBV28; the match to TRBD1 covers 9 bases. What was sequenced was peripheral blood. The sequence was obtained from an elderly man with acute or convalescent COVID-19. The CDR3 coding sequence is TGTGCCAGCGGCTACCGGGACAGGGTCACCCACGAGCAGTACTTC. This codes for CASGYRDRVTHEQYF.